This T cell receptor beta chain stems from a study of spatial heterogeneity in lung cancer. The CDR3 has 16 amino acids. V was pared by 0 bases and J by 0 bases, with 12 bases between. The germline V gene encodes CDR1 LGHNA and CDR2 YNFKEQ. Stated time point: sample taken at primary tumor resection. The input material, whole RNA from tumor, nontumor lung or frozen PBMC, was sequenced unsorted. Untreated early-stage non-small cell lung cancer patients, over 55 in total, were the donors. This clonotype appeared a few times. Single TCR cDNA molecules each had their own unique molecular identifier. One entry per CDR3 protein, called by TCRdb with MiXCR from the 5' RACE reads. The sample carries some 15,000 distinct CDR3 sequences, 11% to 15% recorded once.

This receptor was obtained from a male donor with early-stage non-small cell lung cancer. This specimen was PBMCs, taken at surgery. This chain uses TRBV4-2 with TRBJ2-7, with a tentative D call TRBD1 (6 bases). Here the CDR3 reads CASSQDLYRDSYEQYF. The CDR3 bases are TGTGCCAGCAGCCAAGATTTGTACAGGGACTCCTACGAGCAGTACTTC.